Listed below are T cell receptor beta chains from one sample, sequenced in a study of spatial heterogeneity in lung cancer. TCRdb passed the 5' RACE reads through MiXCR, listing each CDR3 protein once. The sample shows roughly 40,000 distinct CDR3 sequences, about 6.8% of them seen only once. The sample here was PBMCs, taken at surgery. The receptors were sampled from a female donor with early-stage non-small cell lung cancer. Each CDR3 is given with its conserved first and last residue. The D gene is left open where the match is weak. Expanded clones get a size class; other rows say once, few or many, or leave the size out.

TRBV7-2	.	TRBJ2-1	.	TGTGCCAGCAGCTTAGTGTCGGACAGCTACAATGAGCAGTTCTTC	CASSLVSDSYNEQFF
TRBV28	TRBD2	TRBJ2-1	.	TGTGCCAGCACCAGGGTAGCGGGGGCCTATGAGCAGTTCTTC	CASTRVAGAYEQFF
TRBV28	.	TRBJ1-1	.	TGTGCCAGCTTTAGGCTGAACACTGAAGCTTTCTTT	CASFRLNTEAFF
TRBV6-1	.	TRBJ2-7	few	TGTGCCAGCAGTGAACAGCCACCATACGAGCAGTACTTC	CASSEQPPYEQYF
TRBV18	TRBD1	TRBJ2-3	.	TGTGCCAGCTCAGCCGGGACAGGGGGCGCAGATACGCAGTATTTT	CASSAGTGGADTQYF
TRBV9	TRBD1	TRBJ1-1	.	TGTGCCAGCAGCGTATTTCAGGGGGAGTCTGACACTGAAGCTTTCTTT	CASSVFQGESDTEAFF
TRBV2	.	TRBJ1-5	many	TGTGCCAGCAGGGGGAATTCCAATCAGCCCCAGCATTTT	CASRGNSNQPQHF
TRBV5-1	.	TRBJ2-2	many	TGCGCCAGCAGCGCGGGACAGAACACCGGGGAGCTGTTTTTT	CASSAGQNTGELFF
TRBV7-2	.	TRBJ2-3	.	TGTGCCAGCAGCTTTCCAGGGGATACGCAGTATTTT	CASSFPGDTQYF
TRBV18	.	TRBJ1-3	many	TGTGCCAGCTCCCCTTTAGTCTCGACGAGCTCTGGAAACACCATATATTTT	CASSPLVSTSSGNTIYF
TRBV20-1	.	TRBJ1-5	many	TGCAGTGCTAGGCAGGGTAATCAGCCCCAGCATTTT	CSARQGNQPQHF
TRBV7-2	TRBD2	TRBJ2-1	many	TGTGCCAGCAGCTTAGTTGGGACTAGCTTATCCTACAATGAGCAGTTCTTC	CASSLVGTSLSYNEQFF
TRBV5-1	.	TRBJ2-3	many	TGCGCCAGCAGCTTGAGTCTTAGCACAGATACGCAGTATTTT	CASSLSLSTDTQYF
TRBV6-5	TRBD2	TRBJ2-3	many	TGTGCCAGCAGTCACACTAGCGGGGCCACAGATACGCAGTATTTT	CASSHTSGATDTQYF
TRBV4-3	.	TRBJ1-4	many	TGCGCCAGCAGCCCGACAGGCCCTAATGAAAAACTGTTTTTT	CASSPTGPNEKLFF
TRBV5-1	.	TRBJ1-6	many	TGCGCCAGCAGCTTGGCCCAGTCGGCTTCACCCCTCCACTTT	CASSLAQSASPLHF
TRBV28	.	TRBJ1-6	many	TGTGCCAGCAGTCCGCAGAAAACGTGGTCACCCCTCCACTTT	CASSPQKTWSPLHF
TRBV5-1	.	TRBJ2-7	.	TGCGCCAGCAGCCCAACCAGGGCAGGCAACGAGCAGTACTTC	CASSPTRAGNEQYF
TRBV30	.	TRBJ1-1	many	TGTGCCTGGAGTGTCCGCAGGGCAGAAGCTTTCTTT	CAWSVRRAEAFF
TRBV7-9	.	TRBJ2-1	many	TGTGCCAGCAGGCTAGAACCACGGTACAATGAGCAGTTCTTC	CASRLEPRYNEQFF
TRBV5-1	.	TRBJ1-2	many	TGCGCCAGCAGCTTGATGGGGGACTATGGCTACACCTTC	CASSLMGDYGYTF
TRBV3-1	.	TRBJ2-5	many	TGTGCCAGCAGCCAAGCGGGCTCGGAGACCCAGTACTTC	CASSQAGSETQYF
TRBV12-3/TRBV12-4	TRBD2	TRBJ2-3	few	TGTGCCAGCAGTTTACGTAGACTAGCGGGGGCAGATACGCAGTATTTT	CASSLRRLAGADTQYF
TRBV28	.	TRBJ2-1	many	TGTGCCAGCAGACACTCGCCGACGGACCTTGAGCAGTTCTTC	CASRHSPTDLEQFF
TRBV5-1	.	TRBJ1-2	many	TGCGCCAGCAGCTTAGGTCCTAACTATGGCTACACCTTC	CASSLGPNYGYTF
TRBV4-1	TRBD1	TRBJ2-3	many	TGCGCCAGCAGCCTGGCGAGGGGGCCTGGCACAGATACGCAGTATTTT	CASSLARGPGTDTQYF
TRBV13	.	TRBJ1-1	.	TGTGCCAGCAGCTTCCGGGGGGCGCGGTACGCTGAAGCTTTCTTT	CASSFRGARYAEAFF
TRBV9	TRBD1	TRBJ1-2	few	TGTGCCAGCAGCGTCTACCGGGACAGGGGGAAACCCCTCTTC	CASSVYRDRGKPLF
TRBV11-2	.	TRBJ1-2	.	TGTGCCAGCAGCTCCTACTCACCCTATGGCTACACCTTC	CASSSYSPYGYTF
TRBV12-3/TRBV12-4	.	TRBJ1-3	.	TGTGCCAGCAGCCAGATGAGAGTTAACACCATATATTTT	CASSQMRVNTIYF
TRBV5-1	.	TRBJ1-1	many	TGCGCCAGCAGCTTAGAAGCAGGGTCTGAAGCTTTCTTT	CASSLEAGSEAFF
TRBV5-1	TRBD1	TRBJ2-7	many	TGCGCCAGCCAACCCAAAACAGGGGGCGGCGAGCAGTACTTC	CASQPKTGGGEQYF
TRBV19	.	TRBJ1-3	few	TGTGCCAGTAACGGACGTATCTCTGGAAACACCATATATTTT	CASNGRISGNTIYF
TRBV5-1	TRBD2	TRBJ2-7	many	TGCGCCAGCAGCATCGGGACTACCCAGACCTACGAGCAGTACTTC	CASSIGTTQTYEQYF
TRBV7-6	.	TRBJ1-1	.	TGTGCCAGCAGCCGCACGGAGGGGCGATTGGAAGCTTTCTTT	CASSRTEGRLEAFF
TRBV12-3/TRBV12-4	.	TRBJ2-2	few	TGTGCCACCGATCCAGGACTTCGCACCGGGGAGCTGTTTTTT	CATDPGLRTGELFF
TRBV6-5	TRBD2	TRBJ2-3	many	TGTGCCAGCAGTTCGGCTAGCGGGTCCCGCACAGATACGCAGTATTTT	CASSSASGSRTDTQYF